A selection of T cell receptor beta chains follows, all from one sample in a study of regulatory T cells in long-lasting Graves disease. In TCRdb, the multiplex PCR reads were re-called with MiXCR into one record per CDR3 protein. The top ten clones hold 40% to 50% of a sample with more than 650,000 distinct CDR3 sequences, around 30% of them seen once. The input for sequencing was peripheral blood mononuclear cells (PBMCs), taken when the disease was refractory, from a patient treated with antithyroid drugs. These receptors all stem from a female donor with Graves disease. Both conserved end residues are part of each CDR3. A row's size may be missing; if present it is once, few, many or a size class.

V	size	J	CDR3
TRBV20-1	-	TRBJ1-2	CSARRVGSYGYTF
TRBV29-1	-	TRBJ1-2	CSVTWQGNYGYTF
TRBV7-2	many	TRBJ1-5	CASSLDWDKNQPQHF
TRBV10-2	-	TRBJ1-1	CTSVGRSNTEAFF
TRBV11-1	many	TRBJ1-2	CASSYAPRGGYGYTF
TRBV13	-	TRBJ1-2	CASSSYGQGVYGYTF
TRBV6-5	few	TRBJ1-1	CASSYSTTDKAFF
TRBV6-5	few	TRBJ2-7	CASSYSGAGGSYEQYF
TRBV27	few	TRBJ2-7	CASSLSGTLYYEQYF
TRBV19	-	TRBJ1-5	CASSIFGGKEPQHF
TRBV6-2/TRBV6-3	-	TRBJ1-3	CAGRTGHSGNTIYF
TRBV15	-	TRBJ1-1	CATSQYRGSTEAFF
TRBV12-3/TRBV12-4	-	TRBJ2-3	CASTDRSGKTTDTQYF
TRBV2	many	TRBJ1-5	CASSEGRARNQPQHF
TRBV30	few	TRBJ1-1	CAWSPIDRNTEAFF
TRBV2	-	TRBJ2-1	CASSEFRGSIDEQFF
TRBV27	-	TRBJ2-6	CASSLKGGGSGANVLTF
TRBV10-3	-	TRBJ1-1	CAISESRTTAEAFF
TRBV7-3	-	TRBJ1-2	CASSRDSADYGYTF
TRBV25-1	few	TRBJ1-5	CASSDSIGTGDSNQPQHF
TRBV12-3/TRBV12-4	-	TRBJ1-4	CASSPTGSSEKLFF
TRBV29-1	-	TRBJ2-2	CSATERAGTGELFF
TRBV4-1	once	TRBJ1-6	CASSQEGTGWSPLHF
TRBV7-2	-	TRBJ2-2	CASSFPLARTGELFF
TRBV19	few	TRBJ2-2	CASSMTGTMNTGELFF
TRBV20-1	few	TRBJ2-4	CSASRDGAKNIQYF
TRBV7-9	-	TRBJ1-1	CASSLVDSNTEAFF
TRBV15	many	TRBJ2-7	CATSSRGLEQYF
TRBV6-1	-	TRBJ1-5	CATSDIGVVGNQPQHF
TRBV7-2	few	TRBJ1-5	CASSLGDSRDQPQHF
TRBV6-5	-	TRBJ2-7	CASSYSTGASPGEQYF
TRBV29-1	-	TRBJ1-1	CSGVTPNTEAFF
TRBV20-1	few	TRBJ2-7	CSASGASASYEQYF
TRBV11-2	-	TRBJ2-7	CTSSLISGKTNEQYF
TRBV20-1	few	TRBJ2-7	CSAQSSGRAHEQYF
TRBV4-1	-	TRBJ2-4	CASRFPGGAKNIQYF
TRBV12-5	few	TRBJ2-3	CASGPPLLPDTQYF